This T cell receptor (beta chain) was obtained from a study of cytomegalovirus exposure and HLA in healthy donors. Study summary: Caucasian-associated ancestry cluster membership applied to about 83% of around 400 genotyped donors. Study-wide results and caveats: A later analysis reportedly found fewer N-insertions in an Asian-associated ancestry cluster than the approximately 670-donor mean. 150 or so TCR beta chains were listed as cytomegalovirus-associated. Exclusion applied to some V segments, including TRBV6-2 and TRBV6-3, as they were indistinguishable.

V lost 0 bases and J lost 4, with 12 bases in between. The CDR3 sequence is 15 residues long. CDR1 and CDR2 (germline): MNHNY, SVGAGI (reference sequence). Comments on this clone: Its matching antigen is unknown. Additional DNA sequences in this sample encode the identical CDR3.

Primers: 60 Vbeta forward and 13 Jbeta reverse. TCRdb's copy holds only in-frame clones and misses some; the assay was immunoSEQ multiplex PCR. In the table there are 140,000 to 150,000 clones, around three quarters of which are singletons. Sample: PBMCs. The chain is built from TRBV6-6 and TRBJ2-5; D is perhaps TRBD2 (7 bases). The origin of this receptor is a woman aged 40 to 49 in good health and CMV-seropositive. The CDR3 nucleotides read TGTGCCAGCAGTTACTCGTTTGGGGGGGCAGAGACCCAGTACTTC. It yields the protein CASSYSFGGAETQYF.